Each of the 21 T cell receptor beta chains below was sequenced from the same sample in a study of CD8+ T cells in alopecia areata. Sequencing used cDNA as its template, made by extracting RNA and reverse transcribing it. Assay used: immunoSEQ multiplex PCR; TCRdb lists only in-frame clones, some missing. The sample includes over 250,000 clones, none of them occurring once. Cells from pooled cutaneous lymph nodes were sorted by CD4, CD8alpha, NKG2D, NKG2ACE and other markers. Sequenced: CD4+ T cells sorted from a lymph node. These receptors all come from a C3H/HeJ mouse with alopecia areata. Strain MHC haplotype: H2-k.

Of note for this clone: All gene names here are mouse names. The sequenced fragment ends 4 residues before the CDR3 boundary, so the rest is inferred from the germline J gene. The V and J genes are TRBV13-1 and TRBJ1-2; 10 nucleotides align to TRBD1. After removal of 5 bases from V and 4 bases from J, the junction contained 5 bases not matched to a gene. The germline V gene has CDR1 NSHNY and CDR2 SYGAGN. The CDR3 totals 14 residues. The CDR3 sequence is CASSAGTGVSDYTF. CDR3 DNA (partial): TGTGCCAGCAGCGCCGGGACAGGGGTCTCC.

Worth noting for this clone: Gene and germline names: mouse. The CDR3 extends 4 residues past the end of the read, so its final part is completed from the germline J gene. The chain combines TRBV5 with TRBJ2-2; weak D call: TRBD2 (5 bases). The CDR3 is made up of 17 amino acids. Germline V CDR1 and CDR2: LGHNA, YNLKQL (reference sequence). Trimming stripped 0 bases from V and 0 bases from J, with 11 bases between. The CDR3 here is CASSQDRLGTNTGQLYF. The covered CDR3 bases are TGTGCCAGCAGCCAAGATCGGCTGGGAACAAACACCGGG.

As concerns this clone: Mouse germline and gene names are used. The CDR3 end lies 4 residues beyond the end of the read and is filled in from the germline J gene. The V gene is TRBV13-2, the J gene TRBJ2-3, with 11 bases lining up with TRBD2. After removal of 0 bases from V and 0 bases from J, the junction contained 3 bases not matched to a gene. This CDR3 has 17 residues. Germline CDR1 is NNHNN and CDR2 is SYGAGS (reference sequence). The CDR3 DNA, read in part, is TGTGCCAGCGGTGATGTGGGACTGGGGGCTAGTGCAGAA. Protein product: CASGDVGLGASAE. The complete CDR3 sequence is CASGDVGLGASAETLYF.

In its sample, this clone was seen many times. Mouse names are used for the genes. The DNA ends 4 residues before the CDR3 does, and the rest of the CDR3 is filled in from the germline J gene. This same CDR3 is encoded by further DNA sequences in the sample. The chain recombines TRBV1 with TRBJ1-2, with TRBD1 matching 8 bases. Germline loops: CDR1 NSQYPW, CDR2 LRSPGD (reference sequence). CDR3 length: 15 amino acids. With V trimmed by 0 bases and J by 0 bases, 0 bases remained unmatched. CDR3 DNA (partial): TGCACCTGCAGTGCAGACAGGGGGCCAAACTCC. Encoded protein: CTCSADRGPNS. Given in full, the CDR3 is CTCSADRGPNSDYTF. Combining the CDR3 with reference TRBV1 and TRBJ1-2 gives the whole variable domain VTLLEQNPRWRLVPRGQAVNLRCILKNSQYPWMSWYQQDLQKQLQWLFTLRSPGDKEVKSLPGADYLATRVTDTELRLQVANMSQGRTLYCTCSADRGPNSDYTFGSGTRLLVI.

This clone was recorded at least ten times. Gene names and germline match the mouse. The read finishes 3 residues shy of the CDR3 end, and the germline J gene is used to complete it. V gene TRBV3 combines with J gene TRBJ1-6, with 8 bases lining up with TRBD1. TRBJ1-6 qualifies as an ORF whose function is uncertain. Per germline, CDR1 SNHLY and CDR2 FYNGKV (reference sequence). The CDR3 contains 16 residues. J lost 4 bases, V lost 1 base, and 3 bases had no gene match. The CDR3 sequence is CASSLVQGAYNSPLYF. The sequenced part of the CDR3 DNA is TGTGCCAGCAGCTTAGTCCAGGGGGCGTATAATTCGCCC.

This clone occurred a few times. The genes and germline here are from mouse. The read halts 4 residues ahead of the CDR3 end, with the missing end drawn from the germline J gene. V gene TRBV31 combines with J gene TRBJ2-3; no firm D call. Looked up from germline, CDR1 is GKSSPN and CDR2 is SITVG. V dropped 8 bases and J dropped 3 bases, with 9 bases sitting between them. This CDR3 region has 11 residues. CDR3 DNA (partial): TGTGCCACCCTAAGGGCAGAA. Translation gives CATLRAE. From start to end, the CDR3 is CATLRAETLYF. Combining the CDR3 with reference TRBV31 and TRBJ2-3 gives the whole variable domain AQTIHQWPVAEIKAVGSPLSLGCTIKGKSSPNLYWYWQATGGTLQQLFYSITVGQVESVVQLNLSASRPKDDQFILSTEKLLLSHSGFYLCATLRAETLYFGSGTRLTVL.

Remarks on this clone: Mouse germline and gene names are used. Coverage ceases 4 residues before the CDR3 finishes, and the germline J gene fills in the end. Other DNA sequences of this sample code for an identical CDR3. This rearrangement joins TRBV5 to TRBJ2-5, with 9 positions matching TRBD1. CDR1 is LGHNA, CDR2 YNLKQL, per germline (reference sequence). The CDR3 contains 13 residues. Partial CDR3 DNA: TGTGCCAGCAGCCGACAGGGGGAAGAC. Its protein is CASSRQGED. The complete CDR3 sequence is CASSRQGEDTQYF.

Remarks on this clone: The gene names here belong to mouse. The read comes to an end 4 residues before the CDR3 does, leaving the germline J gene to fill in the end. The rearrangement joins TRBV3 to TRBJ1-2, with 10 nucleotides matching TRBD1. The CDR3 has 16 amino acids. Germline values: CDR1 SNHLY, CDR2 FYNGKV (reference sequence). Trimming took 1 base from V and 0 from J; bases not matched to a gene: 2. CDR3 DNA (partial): TGTGCCAGCAGCTTAGGGGACAGGGGTTCAAACTCC. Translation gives CASSLGDRGSNS. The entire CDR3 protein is CASSLGDRGSNSDYTF. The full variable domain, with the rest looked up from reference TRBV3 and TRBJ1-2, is GPKVLQIPSHQIIDMGQMVTLNCDPVSNHLYFYWYKQILGQQMEFLVNFYNGKVMEKSKLFKDQFSVERPDGSYFTLKIQPTALEDSAVYFCASSLGDRGSNSDYTFGSGTRLLVI.

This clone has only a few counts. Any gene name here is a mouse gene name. The CDR3 loop reads CASSHLNWVSLYAEQFF. The CDR3 DNA, read in part, is TGTGCCAGCAGTCACCTAAACTGGGTTTCACTCTATGCT. The chain recombines TRBV14 with TRBJ2-1, with D possibly matching TRBD2 (6 bases). The CDR3 is cut off 4 residues early in the read; its end comes from the germline J gene. Per the germline V gene, CDR1 is SGHDT and CDR2 is FRDEAV. This CDR3 is built from 17 residues. V lost 4 bases and J lost 3, with 20 bases in between.

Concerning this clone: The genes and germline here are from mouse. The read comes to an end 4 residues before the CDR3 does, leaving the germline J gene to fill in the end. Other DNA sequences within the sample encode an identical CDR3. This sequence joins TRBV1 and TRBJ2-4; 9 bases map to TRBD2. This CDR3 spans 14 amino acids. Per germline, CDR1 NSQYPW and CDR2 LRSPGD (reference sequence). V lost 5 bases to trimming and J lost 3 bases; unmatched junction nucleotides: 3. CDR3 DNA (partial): TGCACCTGCAGTCTAGACTGGGGGCAAAAC. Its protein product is CTCSLDWGQN. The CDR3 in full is CTCSLDWGQNTLYF.

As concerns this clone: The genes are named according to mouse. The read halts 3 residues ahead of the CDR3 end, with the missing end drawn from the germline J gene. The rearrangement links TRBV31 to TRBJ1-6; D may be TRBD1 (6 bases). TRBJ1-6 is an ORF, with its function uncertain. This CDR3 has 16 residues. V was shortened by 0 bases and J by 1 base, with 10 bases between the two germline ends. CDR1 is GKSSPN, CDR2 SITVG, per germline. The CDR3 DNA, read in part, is TGTGCCTGGAGTCTAGGGGGGCGCTCCTATAATTCGCCC. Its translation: CAWSLGGRSYNSP. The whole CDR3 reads CAWSLGGRSYNSPLYF.

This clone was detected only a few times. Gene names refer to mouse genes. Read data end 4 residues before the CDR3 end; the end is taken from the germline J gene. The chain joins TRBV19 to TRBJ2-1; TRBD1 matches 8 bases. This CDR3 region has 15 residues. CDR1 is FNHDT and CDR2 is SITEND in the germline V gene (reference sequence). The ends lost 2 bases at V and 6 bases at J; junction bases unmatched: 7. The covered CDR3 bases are TGTGCCAGCAGTATCAGACAGGGGATTAGTGCT. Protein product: CASSIRQGISA. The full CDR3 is CASSIRQGISAEQFF.

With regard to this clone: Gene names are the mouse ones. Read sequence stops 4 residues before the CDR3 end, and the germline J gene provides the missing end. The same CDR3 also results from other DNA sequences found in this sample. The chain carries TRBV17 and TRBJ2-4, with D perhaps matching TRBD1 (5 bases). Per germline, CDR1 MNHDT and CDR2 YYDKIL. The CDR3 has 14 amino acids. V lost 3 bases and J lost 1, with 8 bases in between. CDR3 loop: CASSRRGGQNTLYF. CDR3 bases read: TGTGCTAGCAGTAGGAGAGGGGGTCAAAAC.

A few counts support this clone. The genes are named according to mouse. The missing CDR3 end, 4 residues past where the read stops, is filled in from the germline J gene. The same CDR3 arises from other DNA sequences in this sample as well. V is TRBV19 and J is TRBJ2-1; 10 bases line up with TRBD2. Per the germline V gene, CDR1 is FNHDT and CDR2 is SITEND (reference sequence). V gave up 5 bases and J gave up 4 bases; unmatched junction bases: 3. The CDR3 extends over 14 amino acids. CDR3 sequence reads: CASSPTGGYAEQFF. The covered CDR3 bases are TGTGCCAGCAGCCCGACTGGGGGGTATGCT. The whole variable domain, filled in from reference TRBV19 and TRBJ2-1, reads GGIITQTPKFLIGQEGQKLTLKCQQNFNHDTMYWYRQDSGKGLRLIYYSITENDLQKGDLSEGYDASREKKSSFSLTVTSAQKNEMAVFLCASSPTGGYAEQFFGPGTRLTVL.

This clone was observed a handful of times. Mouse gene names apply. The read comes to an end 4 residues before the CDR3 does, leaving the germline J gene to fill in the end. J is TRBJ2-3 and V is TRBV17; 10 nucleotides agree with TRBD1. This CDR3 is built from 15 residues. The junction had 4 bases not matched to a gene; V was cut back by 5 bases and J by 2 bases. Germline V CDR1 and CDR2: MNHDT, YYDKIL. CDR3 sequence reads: CASSPGQGIAETLYF. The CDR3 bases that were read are TGTGCTAGCAGTCCGGGACAGGGGATTGCAGAA.

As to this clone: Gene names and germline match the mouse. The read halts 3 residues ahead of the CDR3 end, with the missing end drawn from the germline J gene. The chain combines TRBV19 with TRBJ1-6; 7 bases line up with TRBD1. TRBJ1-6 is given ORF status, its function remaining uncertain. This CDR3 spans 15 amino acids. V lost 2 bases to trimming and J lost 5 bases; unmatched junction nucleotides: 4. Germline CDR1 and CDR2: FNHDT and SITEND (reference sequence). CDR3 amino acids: CASSIRGQHNSPLYF. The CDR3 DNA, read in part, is TGTGCCAGCAGTATCCGGGGACAGCATAATTCGCCC.

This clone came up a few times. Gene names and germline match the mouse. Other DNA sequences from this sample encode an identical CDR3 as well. The covered CDR3 bases are TGCACCTGCAGCGACAGGGGAGGCTCC. Amino acids: CTCSDRGGS. The complete CDR3 protein is CTCSDRGGSDYTF. This chain joins TRBV1 and TRBJ1-2; 8 bases are shared with TRBD1. The read falls 4 residues short of the CDR3 end, and the missing part is taken from the germline J gene. V gave up 6 bases and J gave up 4 bases; unmatched junction bases: 4. Germline CDR1 is NSQYPW and CDR2 is LRSPGD (reference sequence). The CDR3 totals 13 residues.

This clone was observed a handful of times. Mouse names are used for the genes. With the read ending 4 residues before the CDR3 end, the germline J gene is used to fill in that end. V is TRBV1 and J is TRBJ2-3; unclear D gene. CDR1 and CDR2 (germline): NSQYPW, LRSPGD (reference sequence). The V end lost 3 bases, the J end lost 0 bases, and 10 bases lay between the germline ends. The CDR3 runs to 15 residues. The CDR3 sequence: CTCSAHSSSAETLYF. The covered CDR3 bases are TGCACCTGCAGTGCGCACAGCTCTAGTGCAGAA. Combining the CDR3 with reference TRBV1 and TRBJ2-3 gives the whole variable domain VTLLEQNPRWRLVPRGQAVNLRCILKNSQYPWMSWYQQDLQKQLQWLFTLRSPGDKEVKSLPGADYLATRVTDTELRLQVANMSQGRTLYCTCSAHSSSAETLYFGSGTRLTVL.

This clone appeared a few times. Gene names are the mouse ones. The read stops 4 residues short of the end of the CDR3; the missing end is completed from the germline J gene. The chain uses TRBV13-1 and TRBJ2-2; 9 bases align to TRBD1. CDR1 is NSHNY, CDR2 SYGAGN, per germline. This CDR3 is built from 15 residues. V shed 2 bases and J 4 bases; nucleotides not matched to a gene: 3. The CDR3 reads CASSDRDRVTGQLYF. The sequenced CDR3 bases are TGTGCCAGCAGTGACCGGGACAGGGTCACCGGG.

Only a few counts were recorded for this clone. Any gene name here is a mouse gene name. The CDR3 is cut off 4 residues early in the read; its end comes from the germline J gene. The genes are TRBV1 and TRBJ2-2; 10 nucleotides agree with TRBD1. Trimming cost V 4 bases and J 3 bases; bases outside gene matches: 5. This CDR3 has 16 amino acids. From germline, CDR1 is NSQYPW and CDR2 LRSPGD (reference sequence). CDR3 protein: CTCSGGQGSDTGQLYF. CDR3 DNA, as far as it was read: TGCACCTGCAGTGGGGGACAGGGGTCGGACACCGGG.

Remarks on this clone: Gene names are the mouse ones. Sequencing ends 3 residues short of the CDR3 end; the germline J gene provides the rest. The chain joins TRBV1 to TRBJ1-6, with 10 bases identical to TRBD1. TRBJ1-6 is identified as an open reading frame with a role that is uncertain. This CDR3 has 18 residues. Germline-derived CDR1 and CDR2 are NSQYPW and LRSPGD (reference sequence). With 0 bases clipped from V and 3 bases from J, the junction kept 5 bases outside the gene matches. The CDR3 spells CTCSADRGTGVYNSPLYF. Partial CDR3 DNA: TGCACCTGCAGTGCAGATCGGGGGACAGGGGTCTATAATTCGCCC.